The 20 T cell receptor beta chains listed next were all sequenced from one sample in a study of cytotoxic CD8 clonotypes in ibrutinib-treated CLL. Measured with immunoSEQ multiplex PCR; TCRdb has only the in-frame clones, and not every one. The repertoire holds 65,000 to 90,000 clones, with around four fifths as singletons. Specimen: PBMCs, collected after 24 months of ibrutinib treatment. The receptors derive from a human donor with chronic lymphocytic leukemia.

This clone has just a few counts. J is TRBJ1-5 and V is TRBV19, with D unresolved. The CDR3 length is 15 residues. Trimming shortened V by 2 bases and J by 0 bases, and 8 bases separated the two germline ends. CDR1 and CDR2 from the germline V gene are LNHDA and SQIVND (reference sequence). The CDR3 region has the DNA TGTGCCAGTAGTATATCCAGTTATAGCAATCAGCCCCAGCATTTT. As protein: CASSISSYSNQPQHF. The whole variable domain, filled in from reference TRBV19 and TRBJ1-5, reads DGGITQSPKYLFRKEGQNVTLSCEQNLNHDAMYWYRQDPGQGLRLIYYSQIVNDFQKGDIAEGYSVSREKKESFPLTVTSAQKNPTAFYLCASSISSYSNQPQHFGDGTRLSIL.

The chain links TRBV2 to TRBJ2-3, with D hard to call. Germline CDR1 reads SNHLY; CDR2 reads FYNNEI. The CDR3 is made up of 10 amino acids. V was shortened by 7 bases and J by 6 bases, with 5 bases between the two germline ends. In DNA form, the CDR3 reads TGTGCCAGCAATGGGGATACGCAGTATTTT. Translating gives CASNGDTQYF. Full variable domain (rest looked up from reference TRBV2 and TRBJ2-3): EPEVTQTPSHQVTQMGQEVILRCVPISNHLYFYWYRQILGQKVEFLVSFYNNEISEKSEIFDDQFSVERPDGSNFTLKIRSTKLEDSAMYFCASNGDTQYFGPGTRLTVL.

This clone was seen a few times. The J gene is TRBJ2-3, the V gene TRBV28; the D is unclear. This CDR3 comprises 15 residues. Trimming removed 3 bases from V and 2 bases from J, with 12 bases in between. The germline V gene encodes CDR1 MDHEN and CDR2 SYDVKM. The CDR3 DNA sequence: TGTGCCAGCAGTTTGACGGCGACCATCACAGATACGCAGTATTTT. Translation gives CASSLTATITDTQYF. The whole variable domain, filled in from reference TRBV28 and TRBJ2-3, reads DVKVTQSSRYLVKRTGEKVFLECVQDMDHENMFWYRQDPGLGLRLIYFSYDVKMKEKGDIPEGYSVSREKKERFSLILESASTNQTSMYLCASSLTATITDTQYFGPGTRLTVL.

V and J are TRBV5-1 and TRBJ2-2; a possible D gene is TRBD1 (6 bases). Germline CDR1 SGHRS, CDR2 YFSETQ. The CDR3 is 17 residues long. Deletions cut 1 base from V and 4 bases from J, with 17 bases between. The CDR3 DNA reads TGCGCCAGCAGCTTGATGGTTACAGGGCGAACCACCGGGGAGCTGTTTTTT. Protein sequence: CASSLMVTGRTTGELFF.

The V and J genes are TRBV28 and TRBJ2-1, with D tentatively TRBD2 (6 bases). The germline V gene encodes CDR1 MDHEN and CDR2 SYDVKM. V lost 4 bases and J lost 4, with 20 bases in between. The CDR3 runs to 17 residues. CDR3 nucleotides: TGTGCCAGCAGTTACCGGTTTGGGCGGGATAAATACAATGAGCAGTTCTTC. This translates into CASSYRFGRDKYNEQFF.

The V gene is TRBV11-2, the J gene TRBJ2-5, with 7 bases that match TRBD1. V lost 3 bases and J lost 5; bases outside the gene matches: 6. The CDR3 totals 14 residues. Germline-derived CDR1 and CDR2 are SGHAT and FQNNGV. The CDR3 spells CASSFGTEGETQYF. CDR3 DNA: TGTGCCAGCAGCTTCGGGACAGAGGGGGAGACCCAGTACTTC.

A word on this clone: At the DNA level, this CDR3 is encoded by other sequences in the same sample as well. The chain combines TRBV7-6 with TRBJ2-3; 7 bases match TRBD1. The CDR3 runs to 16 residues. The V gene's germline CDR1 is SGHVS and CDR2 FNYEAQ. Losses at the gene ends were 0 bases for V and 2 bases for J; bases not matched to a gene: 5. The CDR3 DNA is TGTGCCAGCAGCTTAGCAGGGGGCGACTCCACAGATACGCAGTATTTT. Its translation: CASSLAGGDSTDTQYF. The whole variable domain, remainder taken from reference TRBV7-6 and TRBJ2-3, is GAGVSQSPRYKVTKRGQDVALRCDPISGHVSLYWYRQALGQGPEFLTYFNYEAQQDKSGLPNDRFSAERPEGSISTLTIQRTEQRDSAMYRCASSLAGGDSTDTQYFGPGTRLTVL.

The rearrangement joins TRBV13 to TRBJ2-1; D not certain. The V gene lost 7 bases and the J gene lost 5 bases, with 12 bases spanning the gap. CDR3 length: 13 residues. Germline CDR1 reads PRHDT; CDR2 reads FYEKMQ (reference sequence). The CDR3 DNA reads TGTGCCAGCAACCCCGTGGCCGACAATGAGCAGTTCTTC. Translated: CASNPVADNEQFF.

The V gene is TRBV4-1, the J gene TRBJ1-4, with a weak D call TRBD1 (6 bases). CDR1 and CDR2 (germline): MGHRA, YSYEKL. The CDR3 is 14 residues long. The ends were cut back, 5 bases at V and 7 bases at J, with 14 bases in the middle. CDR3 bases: TGCGCCAGCAGCTTCGGGACATCTGGTGAAAAACTGTTTTTT. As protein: CASSFGTSGEKLFF.

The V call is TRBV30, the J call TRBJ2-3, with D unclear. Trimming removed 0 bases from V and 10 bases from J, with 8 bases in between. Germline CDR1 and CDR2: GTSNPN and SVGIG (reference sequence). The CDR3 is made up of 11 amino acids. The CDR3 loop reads CAWSVGSSQYF. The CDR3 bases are TGTGCCTGGAGTGTAGGTTCCTCGCAGTATTTT.

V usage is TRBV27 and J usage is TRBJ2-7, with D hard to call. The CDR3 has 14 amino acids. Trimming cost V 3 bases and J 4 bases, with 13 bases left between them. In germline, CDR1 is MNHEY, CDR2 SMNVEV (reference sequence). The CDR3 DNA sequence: TGTGCCAGCAGTTTGACTCCGCCCTATTACGAGCAGTACTTC. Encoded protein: CASSLTPPYYEQYF.

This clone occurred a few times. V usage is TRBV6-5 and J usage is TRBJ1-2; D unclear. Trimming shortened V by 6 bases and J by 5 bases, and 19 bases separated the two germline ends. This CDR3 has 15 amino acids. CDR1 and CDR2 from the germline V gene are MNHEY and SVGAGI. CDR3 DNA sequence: TGTGCCAGCAGCCCTTCAGGCCCCGCCTGGTATGGCTACACCTTC. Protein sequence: CASSPSGPAWYGYTF.

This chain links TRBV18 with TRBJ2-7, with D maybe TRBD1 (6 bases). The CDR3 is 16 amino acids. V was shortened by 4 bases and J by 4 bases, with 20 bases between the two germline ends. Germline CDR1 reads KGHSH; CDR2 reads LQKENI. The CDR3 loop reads CASSLTRADQGYEQYF. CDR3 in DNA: TGTGCCAGCTCACTTACCAGGGCCGACCAGGGGTACGAGCAGTACTTC.

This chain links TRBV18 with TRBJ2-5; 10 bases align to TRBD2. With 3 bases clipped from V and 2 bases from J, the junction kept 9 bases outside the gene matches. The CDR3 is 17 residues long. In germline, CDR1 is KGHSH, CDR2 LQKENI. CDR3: CASSPLAGDRGQETQYF. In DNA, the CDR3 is TGTGCCAGCTCACCCCTAGCGGGAGACCGGGGACAAGAGACCCAGTACTTC.

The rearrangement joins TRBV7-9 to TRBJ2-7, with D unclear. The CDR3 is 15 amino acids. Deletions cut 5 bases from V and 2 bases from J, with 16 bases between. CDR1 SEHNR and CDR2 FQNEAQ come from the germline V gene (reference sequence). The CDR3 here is CASSKGLSSTYEQYF. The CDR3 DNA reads TGTGCCAGCAGCAAAGGGCTGTCGTCTACCTACGAGCAGTACTTC.

The CDR3 here is CASSARTEETQYF. In DNA form, the CDR3 reads TGTGCCAGCAGCGCCCGGACAGAAGAGACCCAGTACTTC. The chain combines TRBV7-8 with TRBJ2-5, with D maybe TRBD1 (6 bases). CDR3 length: 13 residues. Trimming cost V 5 bases and J 3 bases, with 10 bases left between them. Germline lookup yields CDR1 SGHVS and CDR2 FQNEAQ.

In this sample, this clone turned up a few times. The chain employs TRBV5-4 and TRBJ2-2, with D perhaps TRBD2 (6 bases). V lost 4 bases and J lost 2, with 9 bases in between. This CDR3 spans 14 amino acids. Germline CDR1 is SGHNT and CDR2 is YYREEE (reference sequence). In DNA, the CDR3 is TGTGCCAGCAGCACGGGACTTAACACCGGGGAGCTGTTTTTT. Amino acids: CASSTGLNTGELFF. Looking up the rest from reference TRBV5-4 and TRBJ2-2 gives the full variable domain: ETGVTQSPTHLIKTRGQQVTLRCSSQSGHNTVSWYQQALGQGPQFIFQYYREEENGRGNFPPRFSGLQFPNYSSELNVNALELDDSALYLCASSTGLNTGELFFGEGSRLTVL.

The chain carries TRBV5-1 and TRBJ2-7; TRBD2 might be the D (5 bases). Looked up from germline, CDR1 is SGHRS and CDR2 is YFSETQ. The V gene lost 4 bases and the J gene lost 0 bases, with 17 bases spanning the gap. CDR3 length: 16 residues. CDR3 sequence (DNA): TGCGCCAGCAGCAGCTCCGCTAGCCACAGCTCCTACGAGCAGTACTTC. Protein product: CASSSSASHSSYEQYF.

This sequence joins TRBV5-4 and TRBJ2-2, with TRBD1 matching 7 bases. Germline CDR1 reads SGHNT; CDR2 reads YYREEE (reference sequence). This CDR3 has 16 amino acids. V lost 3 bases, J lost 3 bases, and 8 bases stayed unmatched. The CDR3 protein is CASSSGGSVDTGELFF. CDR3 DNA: TGTGCCAGCAGCTCAGGGGGTAGCGTGGACACCGGGGAGCTGTTTTTT.

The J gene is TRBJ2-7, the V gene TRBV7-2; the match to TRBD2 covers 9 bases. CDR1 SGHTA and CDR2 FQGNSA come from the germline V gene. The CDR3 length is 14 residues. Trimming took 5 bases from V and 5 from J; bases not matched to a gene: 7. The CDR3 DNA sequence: TGTGCCAGCAGCATTTGGGCGGGAGGGAACGAGCAGTACTTC. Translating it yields CASSIWAGGNEQYF.